The clone carrying this T cell receptor beta chain was recorded many times. Its antigen remains unknown. The data are from a study of T cells after yellow fever vaccination. Germline V gene sequence: CDR1 MGHDK, CDR2 SYGVNS. This CDR3 is built from 16 residues. V lost 2 bases, J lost 0 bases, and 13 bases lay in between. Template switching by 5'RACE produced TCR cDNA, adding a universal primer site and UMIs. TCRdb reprocessed the 5' RACE reads via MiXCR and lists one record per CDR3 protein. In the table there are hundreds of thousands of distinct CDR3 sequences, approximately 8% of which are singletons. Study-wide findings and caveats: The secondary T-cell response peaked on day 5, not day 15, but was weaker. One caveat is that FACS-sorted repertoires could contain abundant clonotypes contaminating from the bulk population. The study re-detected most primary-vaccination clones after the booster (around 96% CD4, roughly 88% CD8).

The source is a man aged 18 to 29 who received the YFV17D yellow fever vaccine. The J gene is TRBJ1-1, the V gene TRBV25-1, with no clear D. Sequencing used PBMCs, obtained around 45 days after the first yellow fever vaccination. The CDR3 is CASSEGSRNMNTEAFF. The CDR3 DNA follows: TGTGCCAGCAGTGAAGGCTCGAGGAATATGAACACTGAAGCTTTCTTT.